The 21 T cell receptor beta chains below come from one sample, sequenced in a study of hypomethylating agent response in myelodysplastic syndrome (dated by TCRdb to the early 2020s). The method behind the library was the immunoSEQ multiplex PCR assay. The source is immuneACCESS, and TCRdb retained only in-frame sequences with V and J called. Part of the clones is not carried over; for the studies checked, unresolved V genes explain less than half of this, and the remainder is unexplained. A total of a few thousand clones appear in this sample, less than 85% of them only once. Approximately 25% of the sample is held by the ten biggest clonotypes. This material consisted of bone marrow, taken before or after starting hypomethylating agent treatment for myelodysplastic syndrome (not recorded which). These TCRs come from a human donor with myelodysplastic syndrome.

This clone was seen a handful of times. CDR3 in amino acids: CASSPIGRTYEQYF. As DNA, the CDR3 is TGCGCCAGCAGCCCGATAGGACGGACCTACGAGCAGTACTTC. The V call is TRBV5-1, the J call TRBJ2-7; no reliable D call. CDR3 length equals 14 residues. The germline V gene encodes CDR1 SGHRS and CDR2 YFSETQ. V lost 4 bases and J 2 bases, leaving 13 bases between the germline ends.

The V call is TRBV5-5, the J call TRBJ1-2; 7 bases align to TRBD1. V lost 3 bases to trimming and J lost 4 bases; unmatched junction nucleotides: 15. The CDR3 is made up of 17 amino acids. CDR1 and CDR2 (germline): SGHKS, YYEKEE (reference sequence). In nucleotides, the CDR3 is TGTGCCAGCAGCTCGATCGGGAATACAGGGGTTAGCTATGGCTACACCTTC. Translating gives CASSSIGNTGVSYGYTF.

V usage is TRBV7-6 and J usage is TRBJ1-4, with a weak D call TRBD1 (5 bases). The germline V and J ends were trimmed by 6 bases and 0 bases, with 14 bases remaining between them. Germline CDR1 reads SGHVS; CDR2 reads FNYEAQ. The CDR3 is 16 amino acids. The CDR3 loop is CASRGGMGATNEKLFF. The CDR3 region has the DNA TGTGCCAGCAGGGGGGGGATGGGCGCAACTAATGAAAAACTGTTTTTT.

Here the CDR3 DNA reads TGTGCCAGCAGCTCCCGGACAGAATTAATTCCAGGGCCCCTCCACTTT. This encodes CASSSRTELIPGPLHF. The chain is built from TRBV11-2 and TRBJ1-6; maybe TRBD1 (6 bases). The V gene's germline CDR1 is SGHAT and CDR2 FQNNGV. The CDR3 has 16 amino acids. Trimming removed 4 bases at V and 13 bases at J, with 23 bases between.

This clone was detected a few times. Here the CDR3 DNA reads TGTGCCAGCAGTTACACTACAGGGTTTAGCAATCAGCCCCAGCATTTT. It yields the protein CASSYTTGFSNQPQHF. V usage is TRBV27 and J usage is TRBJ1-5, with a tentative D call TRBD1 (6 bases). The CDR3 loop spans 16 amino acids. Trimming removed 4 bases from V and 0 bases from J, with 13 bases in between. The germline V gene encodes CDR1 MNHEY and CDR2 SMNVEV (reference sequence).

The J gene is TRBJ2-6, the V gene TRBV19, with D uncertain. The CDR3 consists of 14 residues. Germline CDR1 LNHDA, CDR2 SQIVND (reference sequence). The V end was cut by 6 bases, the J end by 2 bases, with 8 bases between. In DNA form, the CDR3 reads TGTGCCAGTAGAGACACGGCTGGGGCCAACGTCCTGACTTTC. Amino acid sequence: CASRDTAGANVLTF.

The rearrangement uses TRBV7-3 and TRBJ2-5, with a tentative D call TRBD2 (7 bases). The CDR3 is 15 amino acids. The V end was cut by 4 bases, the J end by 1 base, with 13 bases between. Germline V gene lookup returns CDR1 SGHTA and CDR2 FQGTGA. Written as DNA, the CDR3 is TGTGCCAGCAGCTCCGGGGGGCAGTTCCAAGAGACCCAGTACTTC. It encodes CASSSGGQFQETQYF.

The V call is TRBV7-3, the J call TRBJ1-1; tentatively, D is TRBD1 (5 bases). There are 14 residues in the CDR3. V was trimmed by 2 bases and J by 1 base, leaving 8 bases between them. Per the germline V gene, CDR1 is SGHTA and CDR2 is FQGTGA. Here the CDR3 DNA reads TGTGCCAGCAGCTTACATCAGGGGAACACTGAAGCTTTCTTT. It specifies CASSLHQGNTEAFF.

In DNA form, the CDR3 reads TGTGCCAGCAGTTACTCGGCGCCAATCAATGAAAAACTGTTTTTT. Translated, it gives CASSYSAPINEKLFF. This rearrangement joins TRBV6-6 to TRBJ1-4, with unresolved D. The germline V gene encodes CDR1 MNHNY and CDR2 SVGAGI (reference sequence). Trimming pared 0 bases from V and 5 bases from J, leaving 10 bases between. This CDR3 spans 15 amino acids.

The rearrangement joins TRBV4-2 to TRBJ1-4; D is unresolved. This CDR3 region has 16 residues. Germline V lookup: CDR1 LGHNA, CDR2 YNFKEQ. V lost 0 bases, J lost 2 bases, and 10 bases lay in between. The CDR3, as DNA: TGTGCCAGCAGCCAAGAGAAGGGAGTCACTAATGAAAAACTGTTTTTT. This encodes CASSQEKGVTNEKLFF.

The chain is built from TRBV11-3 and TRBJ2-6, with D unclear. This CDR3 is 18 amino acids long. The ends were cut back, 1 base at V and 0 bases at J, with 13 bases in the middle. CDR1 is SGHNT, CDR2 YENEEA, per germline. In DNA, the CDR3 is TGTGCCAGCAGCTTAGGGCAGCCCGGAATCTCTGGGGCCAACGTCCTGACTTTC. It specifies CASSLGQPGISGANVLTF.

V gene TRBV9 combines with J gene TRBJ2-6; TRBD1 is a possible D gene (7 bases). This CDR3 contains 16 residues. With 5 bases removed from V and 4 bases from J, the gap between germline ends came to 16 bases. Looked up from germline, CDR1 is SGDLS and CDR2 is YYNGEE. Written as DNA, the CDR3 is TGTGCCAGCAGTCAGGGGGACTTGGCGGGGGCCAACGTCCTGACTTTC. Amino acid sequence: CASSQGDLAGANVLTF.

This chain uses TRBV11-3 with TRBJ2-5, with D maybe TRBD2 (6 bases). The CDR3 is 14 residues long. In germline, CDR1 is SGHNT, CDR2 YENEEA. The V and J ends lost 5 bases and 7 bases respectively, with 17 bases between them. This CDR3 reads CASSPVGVGGTQYF. The CDR3 DNA sequence: TGTGCCAGCAGCCCTGTCGGGGTGGGAGGGACCCAGTACTTC. Full variable domain (remainder filled in from reference TRBV11-3 and TRBJ2-5): EAGVVQSPRYKIIEKKQPVAFWCNPISGHNTLYWYLQNLGQGPELLIRYENEEAVDDSQLPKDRFSAERLKGVDSTLKIQPAELGDSAVYLCASSPVGVGGTQYFGPGTRLLVL.

The chain combines TRBV4-1 with TRBJ1-2; weak D call: TRBD1 (6 bases). This CDR3 has 16 residues. Per germline, CDR1 MGHRA and CDR2 YSYEKL. Trimming cost V 0 bases and J 8 bases, with 19 bases left between them. Here the CDR3 reads CASSQEGQPLRWGYTF. The CDR3 nucleotides read TGCGCCAGCAGCCAAGAAGGACAGCCCCTCCGGTGGGGCTACACCTTC.

This clone has just one count. The rearrangement links TRBV5-1 to TRBJ2-2; D gene unclear. Germline V lookup: CDR1 SGHRS, CDR2 YFSETQ. Trimming pared 5 bases from V and 5 bases from J, leaving 7 bases between. The CDR3 has 12 amino acids. The CDR3: CASRSETGELFF. The CDR3 DNA follows: TGCGCCAGCAGATCGGAGACCGGGGAGCTGTTTTTT.

The chain combines TRBV7-9 with TRBJ1-4; D call uncertain. Germline V gene sequence: CDR1 SEHNR, CDR2 FQNEAQ (reference sequence). This CDR3 contains 13 residues. V lost 2 bases, J lost 8 bases, and 9 bases lay in between. CDR3 nucleotides: TGTGCCAGCAGCTTAAGGGTGGGAGAAAAACTGTTTTTT. Its protein product is CASSLRVGEKLFF.

The chain uses TRBV11-3 and TRBJ2-6; maybe TRBD2 (6 bases). Germline V gives CDR1 SGHNT, CDR2 YENEEA. The CDR3 has 15 amino acids. The V end was cut by 8 bases, the J end by 0 bases, with 11 bases between. The CDR3: CASSRGDSGANVLTF. Written as DNA, the CDR3 is TGTGCCAGCTCCCGCGGGGACTCTGGGGCCAACGTCCTGACTTTC. Full variable domain (remainder filled in from reference TRBV11-3 and TRBJ2-6): EAGVVQSPRYKIIEKKQPVAFWCNPISGHNTLYWYLQNLGQGPELLIRYENEEAVDDSQLPKDRFSAERLKGVDSTLKIQPAELGDSAVYLCASSRGDSGANVLTFGAGSRLTVL.

This sequence joins TRBV11-3 and TRBJ1-4, with 7 bases that match TRBD1. Germline CDR1 SGHNT, CDR2 YENEEA. Trimming at V came to 4 bases and at J to 4 bases, leaving 9 bases not matched to a gene. The CDR3 length is 16 residues. CDR3 nucleotides: TGTGCCAGCAGCTCCCCAGGGGGTGGTTATAATGAAAAACTGTTTTTT. Its protein is CASSSPGGGYNEKLFF.

The rearrangement uses TRBV6-5 and TRBJ1-2, with 10 bases that match TRBD1. V shed 4 bases and J 6 bases; nucleotides not matched to a gene: 5. Germline lookup yields CDR1 MNHEY and CDR2 SVGAGI. CDR3 size: 14 residues. The CDR3 protein is CASSSRDRGDGYTF. DNA for the CDR3: TGTGCCAGCAGTTCCCGGGACAGGGGTGATGGCTACACCTTC.

This clone has only a few counts. V is TRBV4-2 and J is TRBJ1-2, with TRBD1 matching 10 bases. Germline CDR1 and CDR2: LGHNA and YNFKEQ. The CDR3 loop spans 14 amino acids. V was pared by 5 bases and J by 8 bases, with 8 bases of the junction left unmatched. The CDR3 DNA follows: TGTGCCAGCAGCTCCTCCGGGACAGGGGAAGGCTACACCTTC. This encodes CASSSSGTGEGYTF.

This clone appeared a few times. V usage is TRBV5-1 and J usage is TRBJ1-1, with TRBD1 as a possible D gene (5 bases). The CDR3 has 14 residues. Germline V CDR1 and CDR2: SGHRS, YFSETQ. The ends were cut back, 0 bases at V and 6 bases at J, with 12 bases in the middle. This chain's CDR3 is CASSLGDSLSEAFF. CDR3 nucleotides: TGCGCCAGCAGCTTGGGAGACAGCCTCTCTGAAGCTTTCTTT. The full variable domain, its missing parts supplied by reference TRBV5-1 and TRBJ1-1, is KAGVTQTPRYLIKTRGQQVTLSCSPISGHRSVSWYQQTPGQGLQFLFEYFSETQRNKGNFPGRFSGRQFSNSRSEMNVSTLELGDSALYLCASSLGDSLSEAFFGQGTRLTVV.